This T cell receptor (beta chain) was recovered during a study of metastatic and nonmetastatic thyroid tumors. Whole-study context: Repertoires of blood and of tissue (tumor or nodule) from malignant and benign thyroid patients were compared. Study-wide results and limits: Benign nodules reportedly had significantly lower TCR beta diversity than malignant thyroid tumors in blood and tumor.

V lost 4 bases and J lost 0, with 6 bases in between. This CDR3 is built from 13 residues. From germline, CDR1 is SGHTA and CDR2 FQGTGA. This clone was seen many times. The antigen is undetermined. Original analysis: The study took CDR3 differences across clinicopathological groups and made a distant-metastasis classifier for papillary thyroid cancer from them. TCRdb re-called clones via MiXCR from the PCR reads. The V and J calls here are based on TCRdb, not the publication. The table lists about 40,000 clones, around 17% of them singletons. Among the patients, none had received any treatment before thyroid surgery.

J is TRBJ1-1 and V is TRBV7-3; D ambiguous. The sample comprised blood. The TCR originated in a female donor with papillary thyroid cancer or a benign thyroid nodule (not recorded which). Some clones in this sample may be carry-over from other donors' samples. The CDR3 loop reads CASSWTVNTEAFF. Written as DNA, the CDR3 is TGTGCCAGCAGCTGGACGGTGAACACTGAAGCTTTCTTT.